Here is one T cell receptor (beta chain) with its context. The CDR3 totals 15 residues. Germline V gene lookup returns CDR1 LGHNA and CDR2 YNFKEQ. V was clipped by 0 bases and J by 2 bases, with 11 bases between them. These data originate in a study of blood T cell repertoires in COVID-19. Study-level information: Both acute and convalescent COVID-19 samples were obtained from the United States, Italy and Spain. Nucleic acid was either cDNA or gDNA, and it came from T cells, B-cell-depleted T cells, or PBMCs.

Methods used by the authors: Counts of nucleated cells, estimated from reference gene primer amplification, were obtained. TCRdb keeps only in-frame clones here, not all; method: immunoSEQ multiplex PCR. The D gene and trimming were derived from the DNA, and the V and J assignments and clone size from that table. The profile shows about 260,000 clones, less than 90% of them singletons. This TCR was sampled from a man aged 60-69 years with acute or convalescent COVID-19. Specimen: peripheral blood. The chain joins TRBV4-2 to TRBJ2-7; D gene uncertain. In DNA form, the CDR3 reads TGTGCCAGCAGCCAAGACGCCGTGAGGACCTACGAGCAGTACTTC. Its translation is CASSQDAVRTYEQYF.